This T cell receptor beta chain comes out of a study of T cells after yellow fever vaccination. 5'RACE template switching produced TCR cDNA carrying a universal primer site and UMIs. MiXCR, run by TCRdb on the 5' RACE reads, gives a single entry per CDR3 protein. The profile shows some 160,000 distinct CDR3 sequences, 7% to 10% of them singletons. The CDR3 extends over 14 amino acids. Germline lookup yields CDR1 DFQATT and CDR2 SNEGSKA (reference sequence). Trimming left V 1 base short and J 5 bases short, with 12 bases between. Study-level results: Contaminating bulk clonotypes could be abundant in FACS-sorted repertoires. Faster peaking, at day 5 versus 15, marked a secondary response that was weaker. Post-booster repertoires again held most primary-vaccination clones (about 95% CD4, roughly 88% CD8).

This clonotype was seen many times. Its antigen is as yet unknown. The clonotype comes from a man aged 18-30 years who received the YFV17D yellow fever vaccine. The genes are TRBV20-1 and TRBJ2-1, with D perhaps TRBD2 (5 bases). Sequencing used CD8+ T cells sorted from PBMCs, obtained 45 days after the yellow fever booster vaccination. CDR3 protein: CSARGLRANNEQFF. The CDR3 DNA is TGCAGTGCTAGAGGATTGCGGGCTAACAATGAGCAGTTCTTC.